This T cell receptor beta chain derives from a study of T cells in Graves' hyperthyroidism and ophthalmopathy. Template material for amplifying TCR beta CDR3 regions consisted of RNA transcripts. When the TCR CDR3 underwent first-round RT-PCR, the HTBI primer set was used. TCRdb processed the multiplex PCR reads anew with MiXCR; each CDR3 protein has one entry. The table has 410,000 or so distinct CDR3 sequences, 14% to 15% seen once. Ten or more counts support this clonotype. Germline assignment: CDR1 SQVTM and CDR2 ANQGSEA. The V gene end was trimmed by 1 base and the J gene end by 0 bases; junction bases not matched to a gene: 15. CDR3 length: 19 residues.

Sequencing input: blood. The rearrangement links TRBV29-1 to TRBJ2-1; 7 bases are shared with TRBD1. The TCR originated in a man younger than 35 with Graves' ophthalmopathy. The CDR3 DNA reads as TGCAGCGTTGAAGGGGGCCAAATGACAGGGCTCAACTCCTACAATGAGCAGTTCTTC. This translates into CSVEGGQMTGLNSYNEQFF.